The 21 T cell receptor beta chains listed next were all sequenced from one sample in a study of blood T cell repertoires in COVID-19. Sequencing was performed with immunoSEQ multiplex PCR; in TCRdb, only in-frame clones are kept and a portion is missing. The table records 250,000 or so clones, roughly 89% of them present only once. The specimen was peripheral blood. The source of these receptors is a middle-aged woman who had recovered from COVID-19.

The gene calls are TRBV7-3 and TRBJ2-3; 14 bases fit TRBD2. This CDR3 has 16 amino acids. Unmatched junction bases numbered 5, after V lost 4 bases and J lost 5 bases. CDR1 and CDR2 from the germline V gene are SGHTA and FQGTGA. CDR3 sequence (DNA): TGTGCCAGCAGCTCTGGACTAGCGGGAGGAGGAGATACGCAGTATTTT. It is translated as CASSSGLAGGGDTQYF.

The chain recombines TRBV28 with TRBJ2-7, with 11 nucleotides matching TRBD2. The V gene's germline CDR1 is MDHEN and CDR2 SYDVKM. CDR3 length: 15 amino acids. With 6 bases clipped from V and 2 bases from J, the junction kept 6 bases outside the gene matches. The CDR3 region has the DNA TGTGCCAGCAGCCTTAGCGGGAGGGCGCCCTACGAGCAGTACTTC. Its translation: CASSLSGRAPYEQYF.

The CDR3 sequence: CASSQEITSGPTGELFF. CDR3 nucleotide sequence: TGTGCCAGCAGCCAGGAGATTACTAGCGGACCGACCGGGGAGCTGTTTTTT. J is TRBJ2-2 and V is TRBV7-2; 8 nucleotides agree with TRBD2. The length of the CDR3 is 17 residues. J lost 5 bases, V lost 5 bases, and 13 bases had no gene match. Germline V CDR1 and CDR2: SGHTA, FQGNSA.

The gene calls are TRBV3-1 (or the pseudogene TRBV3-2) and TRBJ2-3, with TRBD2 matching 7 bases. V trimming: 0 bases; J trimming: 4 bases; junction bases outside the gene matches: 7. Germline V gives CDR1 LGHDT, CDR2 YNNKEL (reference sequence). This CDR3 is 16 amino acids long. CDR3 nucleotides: TGTGCCAGCAGCCAAGATTCAGGCGGGAGTGCAGATACGCAGTATTTT. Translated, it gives CASSQDSGGSADTQYF.

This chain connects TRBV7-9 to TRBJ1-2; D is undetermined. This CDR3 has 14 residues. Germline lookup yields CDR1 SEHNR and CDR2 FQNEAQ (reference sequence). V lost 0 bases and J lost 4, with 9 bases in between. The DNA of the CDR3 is TGTGCCAGCAGCTTAGCGTCCACGGGCTATGGCTACACCTTC. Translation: CASSLASTGYGYTF.

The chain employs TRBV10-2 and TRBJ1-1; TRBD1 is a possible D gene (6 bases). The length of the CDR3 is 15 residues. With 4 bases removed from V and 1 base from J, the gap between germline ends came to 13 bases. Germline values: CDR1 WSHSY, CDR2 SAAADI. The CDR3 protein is CASSGRDKQNTEAFF. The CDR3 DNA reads TGCGCCAGCAGTGGCCGGGACAAGCAGAACACTGAAGCTTTCTTT.

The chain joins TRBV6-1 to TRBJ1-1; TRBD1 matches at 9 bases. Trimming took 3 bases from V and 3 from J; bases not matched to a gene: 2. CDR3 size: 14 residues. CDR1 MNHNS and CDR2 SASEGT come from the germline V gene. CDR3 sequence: CASSEDRGDTEAFF. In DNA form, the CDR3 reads TGTGCCAGCAGTGAGGACAGGGGAGACACTGAAGCTTTCTTT.

DNA of the CDR3: TGTGCCAGTAGTATACTAGCGGCTAACAATGAGCAGTTCTTC. Protein sequence: CASSILAANNEQFF. The rearrangement links TRBV19 to TRBJ2-1, with 7 bases aligning to TRBD2. This CDR3 comprises 14 residues. Looked up from germline, CDR1 is LNHDA and CDR2 is SQIVND (reference sequence). V lost 2 bases and J lost 5; bases outside the gene matches: 3.

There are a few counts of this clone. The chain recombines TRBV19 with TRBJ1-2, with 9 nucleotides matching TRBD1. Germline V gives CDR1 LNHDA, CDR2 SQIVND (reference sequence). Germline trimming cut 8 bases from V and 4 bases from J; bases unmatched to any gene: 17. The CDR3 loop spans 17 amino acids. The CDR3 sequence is CASSVQGALSSIYGYTF. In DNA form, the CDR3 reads TGTGCCAGTTCCGTACAGGGGGCGCTTTCCTCCATCTATGGCTACACCTTC.

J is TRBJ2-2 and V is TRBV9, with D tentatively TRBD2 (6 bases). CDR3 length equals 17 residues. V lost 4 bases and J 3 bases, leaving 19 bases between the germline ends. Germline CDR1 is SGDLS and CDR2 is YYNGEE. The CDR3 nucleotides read TGTGCCAGCAGCCCCCAGCACCCAGGAGGGGACACCGGGGAGCTGTTTTTT. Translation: CASSPQHPGGDTGELFF.

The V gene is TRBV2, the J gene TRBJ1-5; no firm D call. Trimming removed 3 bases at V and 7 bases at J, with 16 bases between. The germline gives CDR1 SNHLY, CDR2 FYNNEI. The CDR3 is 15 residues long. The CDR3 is CASSDSGPGGQPQHF. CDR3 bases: TGTGCCAGCAGTGATTCGGGTCCCGGTGGACAGCCCCAGCATTTT.

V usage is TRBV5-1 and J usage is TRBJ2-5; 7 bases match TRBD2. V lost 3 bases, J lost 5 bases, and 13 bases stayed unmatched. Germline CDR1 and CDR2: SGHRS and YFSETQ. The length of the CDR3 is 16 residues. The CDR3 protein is CASSWEAGSFWETQYF. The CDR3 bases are TGCGCCAGCAGCTGGGAAGCGGGATCATTCTGGGAGACCCAGTACTTC.

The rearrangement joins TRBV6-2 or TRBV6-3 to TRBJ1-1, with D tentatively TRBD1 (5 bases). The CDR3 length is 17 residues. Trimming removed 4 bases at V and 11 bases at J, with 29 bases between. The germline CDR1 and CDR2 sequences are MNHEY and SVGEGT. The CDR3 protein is CASSLDDIAQATVEAFF. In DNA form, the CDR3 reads TGTGCCAGCAGTTTGGACGATATTGCACAGGCCACAGTTGAGGCTTTCTTT.

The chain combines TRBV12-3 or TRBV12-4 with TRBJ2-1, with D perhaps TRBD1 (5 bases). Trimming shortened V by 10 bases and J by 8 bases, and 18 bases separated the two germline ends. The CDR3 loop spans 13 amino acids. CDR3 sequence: CATRRGSGDEQFF. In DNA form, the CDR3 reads TGTGCCACCAGAAGGGGTTCGGGCGATGAGCAGTTCTTC.

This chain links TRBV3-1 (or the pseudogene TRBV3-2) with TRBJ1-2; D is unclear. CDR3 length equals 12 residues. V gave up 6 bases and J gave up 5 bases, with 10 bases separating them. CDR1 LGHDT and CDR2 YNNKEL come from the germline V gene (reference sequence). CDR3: CASRGEAYGYTF. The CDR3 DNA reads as TGTGCCAGCAGAGGTGAGGCTTATGGCTACACCTTC.

CDR3 sequence: CASSLAGAGDHEQYF. The CDR3 DNA follows: TGTGCCAGCAGCTTAGCGGGAGCGGGGGACCACGAGCAGTACTTC. The V gene is TRBV7-9, the J gene TRBJ2-7, with 8 bases identical to TRBD2. Trimming at V came to 0 bases and at J to 5 bases, leaving 6 bases not matched to a gene. Germline CDR1 is SEHNR and CDR2 is FQNEAQ (reference sequence). The CDR3 runs 15 residues.

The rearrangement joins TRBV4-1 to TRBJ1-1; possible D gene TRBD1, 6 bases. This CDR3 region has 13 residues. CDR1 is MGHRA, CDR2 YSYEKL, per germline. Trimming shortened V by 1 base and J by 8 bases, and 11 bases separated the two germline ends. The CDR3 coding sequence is TGCGCCAGCAGCCAAGGAGGGGGTAGGGAAGCTTTCTTT. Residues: CASSQGGGREAFF.

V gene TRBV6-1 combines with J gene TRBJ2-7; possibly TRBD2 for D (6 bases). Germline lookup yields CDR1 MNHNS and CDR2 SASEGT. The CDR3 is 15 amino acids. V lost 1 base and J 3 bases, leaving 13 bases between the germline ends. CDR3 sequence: CASSEGLGGYYEQYF. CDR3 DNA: TGTGCCAGCAGTGAAGGACTAGGCGGCTACTACGAGCAGTACTTC.

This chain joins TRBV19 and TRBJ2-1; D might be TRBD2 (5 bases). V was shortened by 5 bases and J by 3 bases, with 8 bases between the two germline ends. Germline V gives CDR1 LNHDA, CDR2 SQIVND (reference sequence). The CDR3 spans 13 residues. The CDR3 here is CASSSGLYNEQFF. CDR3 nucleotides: TGTGCCAGTAGTTCTGGACTCTACAATGAGCAGTTCTTC. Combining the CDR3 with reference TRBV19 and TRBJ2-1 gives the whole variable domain DGGITQSPKYLFRKEGQNVTLSCEQNLNHDAMYWYRQDPGQGLRLIYYSQIVNDFQKGDIAEGYSVSREKKESFPLTVTSAQKNPTAFYLCASSSGLYNEQFFGPGTRLTVL.

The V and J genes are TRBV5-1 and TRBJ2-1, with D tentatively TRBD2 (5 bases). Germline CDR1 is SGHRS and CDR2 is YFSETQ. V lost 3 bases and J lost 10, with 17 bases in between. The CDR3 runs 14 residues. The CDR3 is CASSWVARGQEQFF. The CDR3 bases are TGCGCCAGCAGCTGGGTCGCTAGAGGGCAGGAGCAGTTCTTC.

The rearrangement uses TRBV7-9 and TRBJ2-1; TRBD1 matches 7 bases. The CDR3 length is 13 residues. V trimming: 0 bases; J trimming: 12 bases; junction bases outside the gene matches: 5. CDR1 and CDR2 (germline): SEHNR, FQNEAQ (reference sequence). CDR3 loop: CASSLAGRGPQFF. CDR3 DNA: TGTGCCAGCAGCTTAGCAGGTAGGGGGCCGCAGTTCTTC.